These 9 T cell receptor beta chains share one sample of origin, sequenced in a study of CD8 T cells in ankylosing spondylitis. TCRdb passed the 5' RACE reads through MiXCR, listing each CDR3 protein once. This table has approximately 250,000 distinct CDR3 sequences, 7% to 10% appearing once. Sequencing input: blood, either unsorted or a sorted T cell fraction (not recorded which). These receptor sequences come from a female donor with ankylosing spondylitis or in good health (not recorded which).

V and J are TRBV4-2 and TRBJ2-7; D gene uncertain. CDR1 and CDR2 (germline): LGHNA, YNFKEQ. V shed 6 bases and J shed 3 bases, with 18 bases lying between them. The CDR3 runs to 15 residues. CDR3 nucleotide sequence: TGTGCCAGCAGTCAAACCACTAACTCCTTCTACGAGCAGTACTTC. Translated: CASSQTTNSFYEQYF.

This clonotype was counted ten times or more. The genes are TRBV20-1 and TRBJ2-1; 10 bases are shared with TRBD2. V lost 4 bases and J lost 0; bases outside the gene matches: 9. The CDR3 totals 17 residues. The V gene's germline CDR1 is DFQATT and CDR2 SNEGSKA (reference sequence). Here the CDR3 DNA reads TGCAGTGCTACAGCGGGAGGGCCAACCTACTCCTACAATGAGCAGTTCTTC. This encodes CSATAGGPTYSYNEQFF.

This clonotype has at least ten counts. The gene calls are TRBV5-6 and TRBJ2-6; 13 bases match TRBD2. The CDR3 is 19 amino acids. V was clipped by 5 bases and J by 3 bases; unmatched bases: 11. Germline V gene sequence: CDR1 SGHDT, CDR2 YYEEEE. CDR3 protein: CASRHTGLAGPFGANVLTF. The CDR3 DNA reads TGTGCCAGCAGGCATACGGGACTAGCGGGACCGTTTGGGGCCAACGTCCTGACTTTC.

The sample holds many counts of this clonotype. The J gene is TRBJ2-5, the V gene TRBV7-2; 8 bases align to TRBD2. J lost 1 base, V lost 3 bases, and 4 bases had no gene match. This CDR3 contains 15 residues. Germline V gene lookup returns CDR1 SGHTA and CDR2 FQGNSA. The CDR3 spells CASSFPGTSQETQYF. CDR3 sequence (DNA): TGTGCCAGCAGCTTCCCGGGGACTAGCCAAGAGACCCAGTACTTC.

This clonotype was observed at least ten times. This chain joins TRBV9 and TRBJ2-1; 13 bases match TRBD2. There are 16 residues in the CDR3. Germline assignment: CDR1 SGDLS and CDR2 YYNGEE. After removal of 1 base from V and 10 bases from J, the junction contained 8 bases not matched to a gene. This CDR3 is CASSVFRLAGGNEQFF. The CDR3 nucleotides read TGTGCCAGCAGCGTATTTAGACTAGCGGGAGGTAACGAGCAGTTCTTC.

This clonotype appeared many times. Here the CDR3 DNA reads TGTGCCAGCAGCTTAGGCCTCGGGCAGGTGAACACTGAAGCTTTCTTT. Protein: CASSLGLGQVNTEAFF. The chain has TRBV7-9 and TRBJ1-1; no definite D call. The CDR3 spans 16 residues. Per germline, CDR1 SEHNR and CDR2 FQNEAQ (reference sequence). Trimming shortened V by 1 base and J by 0 bases, and 12 bases separated the two germline ends.

This clonotype was found many times. The chain links TRBV4-3 to TRBJ2-3; D remains unclear. V dropped 0 bases and J dropped 5 bases, with 9 bases sitting between them. The CDR3 extends over 14 amino acids. CDR1 is LGHNA, CDR2 YSLEER, per germline. This CDR3 is CASSQDFRGDTQYF. In DNA, the CDR3 is TGCGCCAGCAGCCAAGATTTTCGAGGAGATACGCAGTATTTT.

The chain recombines TRBV20-1 with TRBJ2-3; 11 bases are a match to TRBD1. With V trimmed by 1 base and J by 5 bases, 5 bases remained unmatched. Looked up from germline, CDR1 is DFQATT and CDR2 is SNEGSKA (reference sequence). The CDR3 consists of 15 residues. CDR3 protein: CSARVGTGGLDTQYF. DNA of the CDR3: TGCAGTGCTAGAGTCGGGACAGGGGGACTAGATACGCAGTATTTT.

This clonotype was seen ten or more times. This chain joins TRBV5-1 and TRBJ2-5; D gene uncertain. This CDR3 is built from 15 residues. V was trimmed by 0 bases and J by 4 bases, leaving 13 bases between them. Germline CDR1 is SGHRS and CDR2 is YFSETQ. The CDR3 protein is CASSLDDQLGETQYF. The CDR3 region has the DNA TGCGCCAGCAGCTTGGACGACCAGCTCGGAGAGACCCAGTACTTC.